The 14 T cell receptor beta chains in this list originate from one sample, sequenced in a study of T cell clonotyping in hematopoietic cell transplantation. Clones were read by immunoSEQ multiplex PCR, and TCRdb kept only the in-frame ones, dropping some. Of under 7,500 clones detected, roughly 91% appear once; the ten largest clones hold around 45%. The specimen comprised peripheral blood mononuclear cells, sampled 100 days after allogeneic stem cell transplant. The receptors here all came from a female patient in her 50s who had an allogeneic stem cell transplant from a related donor, so the T cells may come from the graft donor. Some clones in this sample may be carry-over from other donors' samples.

The chain employs TRBV28 and TRBJ1-4; 10 bases line up with TRBD1. CDR3 size: 15 residues. The V gene's germline CDR1 is MDHEN and CDR2 SYDVKM. With V trimmed by 4 bases and J by 8 bases, 7 bases remained unmatched. The CDR3 DNA is TGTGCCAGCAGTTCGGGACAGGGGAGGCGGGAAAAACTGTTTTTT. Residues: CASSSGQGRREKLFF. Full variable domain (missing parts from reference TRBV28 and TRBJ1-4): DVKVTQSSRYLVKRTGEKVFLECVQDMDHENMFWYRQDPGLGLRLIYFSYDVKMKEKGDIPEGYSVSREKKERFSLILESASTNQTSMYLCASSSGQGRREKLFFGSGTQLSVL.

The CDR3 is CASSLNGRNYEQYF. The CDR3 nucleotides are TGCGCCAGCAGCTTGAATGGCAGAAATTACGAGCAGTACTTC. The J gene is TRBJ2-7, the V gene TRBV5-1; D unclear. CDR1 is SGHRS and CDR2 is YFSETQ in the germline V gene. The CDR3 contains 14 residues. V was cut by 1 base and J by 4 bases, with 12 bases left in between.

The genes are TRBV19 and TRBJ1-5; no reliable D call. Germline values: CDR1 LNHDA, CDR2 SQIVND (reference sequence). Trimming stripped 6 bases from V and 1 base from J, with 16 bases between. This CDR3 has 16 amino acids. This chain's CDR3 is CASSDIGRRSNQPQHF. CDR3 DNA: TGTGCCAGTAGCGATATCGGGCGCCGAAGCAATCAGCCCCAGCATTTT.

J is TRBJ1-1 and V is TRBV7-2; D is undetermined. CDR3 length: 15 amino acids. Deletions cut 2 bases from V and 0 bases from J, with 10 bases between. The germline gives CDR1 SGHTA, CDR2 FQGNSA. Here the CDR3 reads CASSLWAALNTEAFF. The CDR3 DNA is TGTGCCAGCAGCTTATGGGCAGCCCTGAACACTGAAGCTTTCTTT.

This clone is a singleton in its sample. CDR3 protein: CASSLGWGDEQYF. The DNA of the CDR3 is TGTGCCAGCAGCTTAGGGTGGGGAGACGAGCAGTACTTC. The rearrangement joins TRBV7-3 to TRBJ2-7; possibly TRBD2 for D (5 bases). CDR1 SGHTA and CDR2 FQGTGA come from the germline V gene. CDR3 length equals 13 residues. The V end lost 2 bases, the J end lost 5 bases, and 10 bases lay between the germline ends.

V gene TRBV29-1 combines with J gene TRBJ1-1; D possibly corresponds to TRBD1 (6 bases). V dropped 4 bases and J dropped 0 bases, with 12 bases sitting between them. CDR1 is SQVTM and CDR2 is ANQGSEA in the germline V gene. The CDR3 spans 14 residues. The CDR3 sequence is CSVGGQSMNTEAFF. The CDR3 DNA follows: TGCAGCGTTGGCGGACAGTCCATGAACACTGAAGCTTTCTTT. Full variable domain (outside the CDR3, taken from reference TRBV29-1 and TRBJ1-1): SAVISQKPSRDICQRGTSLTIQCQVDSQVTMMFWYRQQPGQSLTLIATANQGSEATYESGFVIDKFPISRPNLTFSTLTVSNMSPEDSSIYLCSVGGQSMNTEAFFGQGTRLTVV.

The J gene is TRBJ2-6, the V gene TRBV7-3; 7 bases map to TRBD2. CDR3 length: 18 amino acids. The V and J ends lost 5 bases and 4 bases, in that order; junction bases with no gene match: 14. Germline lookup yields CDR1 SGHTA and CDR2 FQGTGA. CDR3 bases: TGTGCCAGCAGCCCACGCATGGGGGGGGGTGCAGGGGCCAACGTCCTGACTTTC. Protein sequence: CASSPRMGGGAGANVLTF.

The rearrangement joins TRBV5-1 to TRBJ2-5; D ambiguous. Trimming cost V 0 bases and J 2 bases, with 5 bases left between them. The CDR3 is 13 amino acids. Germline loops: CDR1 SGHRS, CDR2 YFSETQ. The CDR3 coding sequence is TGCGCCAGCAGCTTGGGAGTACAAGAGACCCAGTACTTC. This gives the protein CASSLGVQETQYF.

V gene TRBV5-1 combines with J gene TRBJ2-1; TRBD1 agrees at 7 bases. The V gene's germline CDR1 is SGHRS and CDR2 YFSETQ. The CDR3 contains 15 residues. After removal of 0 bases from V and 4 bases from J, the junction contained 4 bases not matched to a gene. The CDR3 DNA reads TGCGCCAGCAGCTTGGGACAGGGAAGATACAATGAGCAGTTCTTC. Translating it yields CASSLGQGRYNEQFF.

The chain couples TRBV6-5 to TRBJ1-1; D is uncertain. The CDR3 sequence is 12 residues long. Germline values: CDR1 MNHEY, CDR2 SVGAGI. V was shortened by 6 bases and J by 11 bases, with 16 bases between the two germline ends. The CDR3 region has the DNA TGTGCCAGCAGGACGATGATGAATAGGGCTTTCTTT. As protein: CASRTMMNRAFF.

The rearrangement uses TRBV14 and TRBJ2-5; 14 nucleotides match TRBD2. Looked up from germline, CDR1 is SGHDN and CDR2 is FVKESK. V lost 4 bases, J lost 3 bases, and 1 base stayed unmatched. The CDR3 covers 15 residues. The CDR3 loop is CASSRGLAGEETQYF. The CDR3 region has the DNA TGTGCCAGCAGCCGGGGACTAGCGGGGGAAGAGACCCAGTACTTC. The whole variable domain, filled in from reference TRBV14 and TRBJ2-5, reads EAGVTQFPSHSVIEKGQTVTLRCDPISGHDNLYWYRRVMGKEIKFLLHFVKESKQDESGMPNNRFLAERTGGTYSTLKVQPAELEDSGVYFCASSRGLAGEETQYFGPGTRLLVL.

The chain has TRBV7-2 and TRBJ1-6; no clear D. Germline V CDR1 and CDR2: SGHTA, FQGNSA. This CDR3 is 15 amino acids long. Trimming shortened V by 7 bases and J by 5 bases, and 15 bases separated the two germline ends. The CDR3 sequence is CASTQWAANNSPLHF. In DNA, the CDR3 is TGTGCCAGCACCCAGTGGGCAGCAAATAATTCACCCCTCCACTTT. The variable domain in full, completed from reference TRBV7-2 and TRBJ1-6, reads GAGVSQSPSNKVTEKGKDVELRCDPISGHTALYWYRQSLGQGLEFLIYFQGNSAPDKSGLPSDRFSAERTGGSVSTLTIQRTQQEDSAVYLCASTQWAANNSPLHFGNGTRLTVT.

The V and J genes are TRBV30 and TRBJ2-7, with 7 bases matching TRBD2. Looked up from germline, CDR1 is GTSNPN and CDR2 is SVGIG (reference sequence). The CDR3 extends over 13 amino acids. With 5 bases clipped from V and 2 bases from J, the junction kept 6 bases outside the gene matches. The CDR3 reads CAWGEGLTYEQYF. The CDR3 nucleotides read TGTGCCTGGGGGGAGGGACTCACCTACGAGCAGTACTTC.

The chain uses TRBV10-1 and TRBJ1-1; D gene uncertain. This CDR3 comprises 15 residues. Between the trimmed V and J ends, which lost 3 bases and 0 bases, there was a span of 11 bases. In germline, CDR1 is WNHNN, CDR2 SYGVQD (reference sequence). The CDR3: CASSEDDALNTEAFF. CDR3 bases: TGCGCCAGCAGTGAAGACGATGCCTTGAACACTGAAGCTTTCTTT.